Sequencing of this T cell receptor beta chain was carried out in a study of identifying expanded T cells in peripheral blood. Study results and limitations: Variance in clone template counts between approximately 2-week samples significantly increased with total template count across all healthy donors. Approximately 1.2 clones differed between technical replicates, versus approximately 16 and 19 over time.

The repertoire was sequenced with immunoSEQ multiplex PCR; TCRdb's copy has only in-frame clones and lacks some. The repertoire includes about 100,000 clones, about 90% of them detected once, and 3.9% sits in the top ten. Collection occurred without any documented infections or immune events in donors. Note on this clone: Its target is unknown.

CDR1 is SGHAT and CDR2 is FQNNGV in the germline V gene. This CDR3 is 17 amino acids long. V lost 0 bases to trimming and J lost 7 bases, with 21 bases between them. Sequenced input: blood. The chain couples TRBV11-2 to TRBJ1-2, with D maybe TRBD1 (5 bases). This receptor was obtained from a person aged 18 to 70 in good health. CDR3 residues: CASSLDLWQGGRSGYTF. The DNA of the CDR3 is TGTGCCAGCAGCTTAGATTTATGGCAGGGCGGGAGATCTGGCTACACCTTC.